This T cell receptor (beta chain) was obtained from a study of blood T cell repertoires in COVID-19. Study overall: Acute and convalescent COVID-19 samples came from the United States, Italy and Spain. Nucleic acid was either cDNA or gDNA, and it came from T cells, B-cell-depleted T cells, or PBMCs.

Method: immunoSEQ multiplex PCR; TCRdb's copy keeps in-frame clones and lacks some. The sample consists of some 320,000 clones, less than 85% of them appearing once. Germline values: CDR1 SGHRS, CDR2 YFSETQ. V was clipped by 3 bases and J by 7 bases; unmatched bases: 5. This CDR3 contains 14 residues. It was within 2 weeks before study entry that exposed participants met a COVID-19 case. The sequence came from a woman in her 30s who had been exposed to COVID-19. The chain carries TRBV5-1 and TRBJ1-4; 8 bases line up with TRBD1. The sample consisted of PBMCs or T cells enriched from blood (not recorded which). CDR3 region: CASSSRGHGEKLFF. The CDR3 nucleotides read TGCGCCAGCAGCTCCAGGGGGCACGGTGAAAAACTGTTTTTT.